This TCR beta chain was sequenced for a study of blood T cell repertoires in COVID-19. Sequencing was performed with immunoSEQ multiplex PCR; in TCRdb, only in-frame clones are kept and a portion is missing. Of approximately 130,000 clones detected, approximately 84% appear once; the ten largest clones hold approximately 20%. This clone appeared once. V lost 5 bases to trimming and J lost 0 bases, with 8 bases between them. The CDR3 length is 14 residues. In germline, CDR1 is LNHDA, CDR2 SQIVND (reference sequence). This clonotype was sampled from a woman aged 45-65 years who had recovered from COVID-19. Specimen: peripheral blood. The chain uses TRBV19 and TRBJ2-1; D is uncertain. CDR3 in amino acids: CASSQVSSYNEQFF. In DNA form, the CDR3 reads TGTGCCAGTAGTCAGGTTAGCTCCTACAATGAGCAGTTCTTC.